This T cell receptor beta chain was recorded in a study of T cell repertoires in ileal Crohn's disease. Study details: Thiopurines (around ten) or anti-TNF agents (roughly 17) were given postoperatively to about half.

Profiling relied on immunoSEQ multiplex PCR, and the TCRdb table lists in-frame clones only, not all of them. Of about 4,300 clones listed, about 70% are singletons. Eligibility required adulthood, ileal or ileocolonic Crohn's disease and indicated ileocolonic resection. Between the trimmed V and J ends, which lost 4 bases and 0 bases, there was a span of 12 bases. Germline V gene lookup returns CDR1 SEHNR and CDR2 FQNEAQ (reference sequence). The CDR3 totals 15 residues. The clonotype was recovered from an adult with Crohn's disease. The sample taken for sequencing was ileal tissue. J is TRBJ1-2 and V is TRBV7-9; possible D gene TRBD1, 5 bases. In nucleotides, the CDR3 is TGTGCCAGCAGCTCGGGCACAGGATCTAACTATGGCTACACCTTC. Translated: CASSSGTGSNYGYTF.